This TCR beta chain stems from a study of shared clonotypes between healthy human individuals. Study context: Plates per donor: three CD4 naive, three CD4 memory, two CD8 naive, one CD8 memory. Study observations and caveats: When naive CD4 clonotypes were compared across a few donors, approximately 5% were shared. There were few donors, and this limited the genetic and exposure-history diversity represented.

In the authors' methods: Junction-only immunoSEQ data arrived without quality scores, meaning filtering differed. TCRdb keeps only in-frame clones here, not all; method: immunoSEQ multiplex PCR. That table supplies the V and J calls and clone size; D and trimming were determined from the DNA. The sample lists 550,000 to 850,000 clones, 72% occurring once. Regarding this clone: Its specificity is not known.

Trimming stripped 7 bases from V and 10 bases from J, with 16 bases between. This CDR3 is 12 amino acids long. Germline V gene sequence: CDR1 LNHDA, CDR2 SQIVND (reference sequence). Sequencing input: memory CD4+ T cells sorted from blood. Subset of the sample: CD45RA-negative fraction. The clonotype originates from a woman in her twenties or thirties in good health. The V call is TRBV19, the J call TRBJ1-1; TRBD1 might be the D (5 bases). The CDR3 nucleotides read TGTGCCAGTACCCCTATAGGAGGGGCAGCTTTCTTT. This codes for CASTPIGGAAFF.